This TCR beta chain is drawn from a study of control samples from healthy donors and cancer patients. Deletions cut 0 bases from V and 2 bases from J, with 11 bases between. The CDR3 is made up of 15 amino acids. Germline V gene lookup returns CDR1 MGHRA and CDR2 YSYEKL. Produced via immunoSEQ multiplex PCR; TCRdb's table is partial and in-frame only. The table lists 73,000 or so clones, over 75% of them singletons. The J gene is TRBJ2-7, the V gene TRBV4-1, with D maybe TRBD1 (6 bases). This receptor was taken from a woman aged 50 to 60 in good health. The sequencing input was blood. The CDR3 DNA is TGCGCCAGCAGCCAAGATCAGGGGACCCCCTACGAGCAGTACTTC. This sequence encodes CASSQDQGTPYEQYF.